One sample yielded the 24 T cell receptor beta chains listed below, sequenced in a study of shared clonotypes between healthy human individuals. The assay was immunoSEQ multiplex PCR, and TCRdb's table has in-frame clones only and misses some. The sample consists of about 2.1 million clones, about 93% of them appearing once. Terminally differentiated effector memory CD45RA+ cells were excluded by CCR7 positive selection of CD45RO-negative cells. Sequences were obtained from naive CD8+ T cells from PBMCs. The receptors stem from a man aged 18 to 29 in good health. Some clones in this sample may be carry-over from other donors' samples.

This clone has only one observation. The rearrangement links TRBV28 to TRBJ2-4; D possibly uses TRBD1 or TRBD2 (5 bases each). The V gene's germline CDR1 is MDHEN and CDR2 SYDVKM. The germline V and J ends were trimmed by 5 bases and 2 bases, with 28 bases remaining between them. The CDR3 runs 20 residues. DNA of the CDR3: TGTGCCAGCAGTCCAATTAGGGGTTTGACTTGGGGGACGACCAAAAACATTCAGTACTTC. Its translation: CASSPIRGLTWGTTKNIQYF.

The chain employs TRBV27 and TRBJ1-4; D remains unclear. From germline, CDR1 is MNHEY and CDR2 SMNVEV (reference sequence). Trimming removed 2 bases at V and 6 bases at J, with 10 bases between. The CDR3 loop spans 14 amino acids. The CDR3 loop reads CASSLLGADEKLFF. CDR3 coding DNA: TGTGCCAGCAGTTTACTAGGCGCCGATGAAAAACTGTTTTTT.

The V call is TRBV7-8, the J call TRBJ2-5; D may match TRBD1 or TRBD2 (5 bases each). CDR1 and CDR2 from the germline V gene are SGHVS and FQNEAQ. V lost 5 bases to trimming and J lost 2 bases, with 15 bases between them. This CDR3 has 15 amino acids. The CDR3 DNA sequence: TGTGCCAGCAGCCCAGACGGGACCGCTCAAGAGACCCAGTACTTC. Translated: CASSPDGTAQETQYF.

This clone was seen just once. The chain uses TRBV7-6 and TRBJ1-6; 8 bases are shared with TRBD1. With 5 bases clipped from V and 10 bases from J, the junction kept 4 bases outside the gene matches. The CDR3 consists of 13 residues. Germline lookup yields CDR1 SGHVS and CDR2 FNYEAQ. CDR3 nucleotide sequence: TGTGCCAGCAGCACGGACAGGGCCTCACCCCTCCACTTT. This translates into CASSTDRASPLHF.

This chain connects TRBV27 to TRBJ1-1; D gene unclear. The CDR3 runs 15 residues. V shed 4 bases and J shed 4 bases, with 16 bases lying between them. The germline gives CDR1 MNHEY, CDR2 SMNVEV (reference sequence). In nucleotides, the CDR3 is TGTGCCAGCAGTTCCGGACCCTTTAAGACCACTGAAGCTTTCTTT. It is translated as CASSSGPFKTTEAFF.

J is TRBJ1-1 and V is TRBV9; D unclear. This CDR3 comprises 15 residues. CDR1 and CDR2 from the germline V gene are SGDLS and YYNGEE. Trimming cost V 4 bases and J 7 bases, with 20 bases left between them. CDR3 residues: CASSSTKSGSHEAFF. The CDR3 DNA is TGTGCCAGCAGCTCAACCAAGTCAGGTTCACATGAAGCTTTCTTT.

This chain connects TRBV7-9 to TRBJ1-4, with 11 nucleotides matching TRBD1. This CDR3 comprises 17 residues. Germline V gene sequence: CDR1 SEHNR, CDR2 FQNEAQ (reference sequence). The ends lost 5 bases at V and 0 bases at J; junction bases unmatched: 5. The CDR3 reads CASSQDRGPATNEKLFF. The CDR3 nucleotides read TGTGCCAGCAGCCAGGACAGGGGGCCTGCAACTAATGAAAAACTGTTTTTT.

The V gene is TRBV25-1, the J gene TRBJ1-2, with 10 bases identical to TRBD1. CDR1 is MGHDK and CDR2 is SYGVNS in the germline V gene. This CDR3 has 12 amino acids. The V and J ends lost 9 bases and 8 bases, in that order; junction bases with no gene match: 6. CDR3 loop: CASWDRGIGYTF. The DNA of the CDR3 is TGTGCCAGTTGGGACAGGGGCATCGGCTACACCTTC.

V usage is TRBV13 and J usage is TRBJ1-2, with D possibly matching TRBD1 (6 bases). The length of the CDR3 is 15 residues. Trimming took off 3 bases at V and 4 bases at J, with 15 bases between the two ends. CDR1 is PRHDT, CDR2 FYEKMQ, per germline (reference sequence). The CDR3 nucleotides read TGTGCCAGCAGCTTTGGCCCAGGGGAGTCCTATGGCTACACCTTC. This sequence encodes CASSFGPGESYGYTF.

This chain connects TRBV10-3 to TRBJ1-3; D gene ambiguous. This CDR3 comprises 15 residues. The germline V and J ends were trimmed by 2 bases and 4 bases, with 12 bases remaining between them. From germline, CDR1 is ENHRY and CDR2 SYGVKD. The CDR3 loop reads CAISEGSRGGNTIYF. The CDR3 DNA reads TGTGCCATCAGTGAGGGGTCCCGGGGAGGAAACACCATATATTTT.

The V call is TRBV7-9, the J call TRBJ2-5, with TRBD1 matching over 7 bases. The V gene end was trimmed by 4 bases and the J gene end by 5 bases; junction bases not matched to a gene: 13. CDR1 and CDR2 (germline): SEHNR, FQNEAQ (reference sequence). The CDR3 is 16 amino acids. The CDR3 here is CASSSDSGGGWETQYF. CDR3 coding DNA: TGTGCCAGCAGCTCGGACTCAGGGGGTGGCTGGGAGACCCAGTACTTC.

This chain connects TRBV2 to TRBJ2-2, with a weak D call TRBD2 (6 bases). Germline V gene lookup returns CDR1 SNHLY and CDR2 FYNNEI. This CDR3 region has 17 residues. V lost 3 bases, J lost 1 base, and 15 bases lay in between. CDR3 residues: CASSDSLGSGNTGELFF. CDR3 bases: TGTGCCAGCAGTGATTCTCTGGGTAGCGGGAACACCGGGGAGCTGTTTTTT.

This chain connects TRBV2 to TRBJ2-3; D gene uncertain. With 5 bases removed from V and 3 bases from J, the gap between germline ends came to 9 bases. This CDR3 region has 13 residues. Per the germline V gene, CDR1 is SNHLY and CDR2 is FYNNEI. The chain's CDR3 is CASSNRVTDTQYF. The CDR3 region has the DNA TGTGCCAGCAGTAATCGGGTAACAGATACGCAGTATTTT.

The chain recombines TRBV15 with TRBJ2-7; D is ambiguous. V lost 0 bases, J lost 4 bases, and 19 bases lay in between. CDR3 length: 17 residues. Germline V lookup: CDR1 LNHNV, CDR2 YYDKDF (reference sequence). The chain's CDR3 is CATSRDRDKDFLYEQYF. CDR3 DNA: TGTGCCACCAGCAGAGATAGAGACAAAGATTTTCTTTACGAGCAGTACTTC.

V is TRBV10-3 and J is TRBJ2-1; 11 nucleotides match TRBD1. The CDR3 covers 16 residues. Germline CDR1 reads ENHRY; CDR2 reads SYGVKD. V trimming: 10 bases; J trimming: 2 bases; junction bases outside the gene matches: 10. CDR3 sequence reads: CATQPGTGGTYNEQFF. DNA for the CDR3: TGTGCCACGCAACCAGGGACAGGGGGGACCTACAATGAGCAGTTCTTC.

This chain connects TRBV6-1 to TRBJ2-7, with no clear D. Germline V gene sequence: CDR1 MNHNS, CDR2 SASEGT. The CDR3 contains 15 residues. V was trimmed by 6 bases and J by 4 bases, leaving 19 bases between them. CDR3 sequence reads: CASRPSDGRDYEQYF. The CDR3 DNA is TGTGCCAGCAGACCTTCGGACGGCCGCGATTACGAGCAGTACTTC.

Turning to this clone: At the DNA level, this CDR3 is encoded by other sequences in the same sample as well. The CDR3 region has the DNA TGTGCCAGCGGGAACACTGAAGCTTTCTTT. Amino acids: CASGNTEAFF. The genes are TRBV28 and TRBJ1-1; no definite D call. Germline V gives CDR1 MDHEN, CDR2 SYDVKM. With 8 bases removed from V and 1 base from J, the gap between germline ends came to 2 bases. CDR3 length: 10 amino acids. The whole variable domain, remainder taken from reference TRBV28 and TRBJ1-1, is DVKVTQSSRYLVKRTGEKVFLECVQDMDHENMFWYRQDPGLGLRLIYFSYDVKMKEKGDIPEGYSVSREKKERFSLILESASTNQTSMYLCASGNTEAFFGQGTRLTVV.

This sequence joins TRBV30 and TRBJ2-1, with 15 bases fitting TRBD2. The CDR3 contains 20 residues. V lost 3 bases and J lost 1; bases outside the gene matches: 13. In germline, CDR1 is GTSNPN, CDR2 SVGIG (reference sequence). As DNA, the CDR3 is TGTGCCTGGAGCGACCGGACTAGCGGGAGGGTCCTAGCATCCTACAATGAGCAGTTCTTC. Translated: CAWSDRTSGRVLASYNEQFF.

In its sample, this clone was seen once. The V call is TRBV5-8, the J call TRBJ2-7, with 8 bases identical to TRBD1. The CDR3 totals 16 residues. In germline, CDR1 is SGHTS, CDR2 YDEGEE. Trimming took 4 bases from V and 5 from J; bases not matched to a gene: 14. CDR3 bases: TGTGCCAGCAGCCCTGACAGGGGCGAGCTCTGGGACGAGCAGTACTTC. Translating gives CASSPDRGELWDEQYF.

This sequence joins TRBV7-7 and TRBJ2-5; D ambiguous. V lost 5 bases, J lost 4 bases, and 11 bases lay in between. CDR3 length equals 13 residues. The germline V gene has CDR1 SSHAT and CDR2 FNYEAQ (reference sequence). The CDR3: CASSERLVETQYF. CDR3 coding DNA: TGTGCCAGCAGCGAACGGTTGGTAGAGACCCAGTACTTC.

V and J are TRBV5-1 and TRBJ2-7, with TRBD1 matching over 8 bases. The germline V gene encodes CDR1 SGHRS and CDR2 YFSETQ. Trimming took 5 bases from V and 6 from J; bases not matched to a gene: 7. This CDR3 region has 13 residues. The CDR3 region is CASSFETGGEQYF. The CDR3 DNA reads TGCGCCAGCAGTTTCGAAACAGGGGGCGAGCAGTACTTC.

The CDR3 nucleotides are TGTGCCAGCAGTTACCTTAATTCACCCCTCCACTTT. Its protein is CASSYLNSPLHF. This chain joins TRBV6-5 and TRBJ1-6; D is undetermined. CDR3 size: 12 residues. CDR1 MNHEY and CDR2 SVGAGI come from the germline V gene. With 2 bases removed from V and 6 bases from J, the gap between germline ends came to 2 bases.

The rearrangement uses TRBV11-2 and TRBJ2-1; 8 bases agree with TRBD2. V lost 4 bases, J lost 0 bases, and 5 bases stayed unmatched. The CDR3 runs to 16 residues. Looked up from germline, CDR1 is SGHAT and CDR2 is FQNNGV. CDR3 DNA sequence: TGTGCCAGCAGCTCAAAGCGGGAGAGCTCCTACAATGAGCAGTTCTTC. It specifies CASSSKRESSYNEQFF.

J is TRBJ2-4 and V is TRBV11-2, with D unresolved. CDR3 length: 14 amino acids. Trimming stripped 7 bases from V and 8 bases from J, with 18 bases between. CDR1 is SGHAT, CDR2 FQNNGV, per germline. The CDR3 sequence is CASTTGSLLDIQYF. DNA of the CDR3: TGTGCCAGCACCACCGGATCTTTGTTGGACATTCAGTACTTC.